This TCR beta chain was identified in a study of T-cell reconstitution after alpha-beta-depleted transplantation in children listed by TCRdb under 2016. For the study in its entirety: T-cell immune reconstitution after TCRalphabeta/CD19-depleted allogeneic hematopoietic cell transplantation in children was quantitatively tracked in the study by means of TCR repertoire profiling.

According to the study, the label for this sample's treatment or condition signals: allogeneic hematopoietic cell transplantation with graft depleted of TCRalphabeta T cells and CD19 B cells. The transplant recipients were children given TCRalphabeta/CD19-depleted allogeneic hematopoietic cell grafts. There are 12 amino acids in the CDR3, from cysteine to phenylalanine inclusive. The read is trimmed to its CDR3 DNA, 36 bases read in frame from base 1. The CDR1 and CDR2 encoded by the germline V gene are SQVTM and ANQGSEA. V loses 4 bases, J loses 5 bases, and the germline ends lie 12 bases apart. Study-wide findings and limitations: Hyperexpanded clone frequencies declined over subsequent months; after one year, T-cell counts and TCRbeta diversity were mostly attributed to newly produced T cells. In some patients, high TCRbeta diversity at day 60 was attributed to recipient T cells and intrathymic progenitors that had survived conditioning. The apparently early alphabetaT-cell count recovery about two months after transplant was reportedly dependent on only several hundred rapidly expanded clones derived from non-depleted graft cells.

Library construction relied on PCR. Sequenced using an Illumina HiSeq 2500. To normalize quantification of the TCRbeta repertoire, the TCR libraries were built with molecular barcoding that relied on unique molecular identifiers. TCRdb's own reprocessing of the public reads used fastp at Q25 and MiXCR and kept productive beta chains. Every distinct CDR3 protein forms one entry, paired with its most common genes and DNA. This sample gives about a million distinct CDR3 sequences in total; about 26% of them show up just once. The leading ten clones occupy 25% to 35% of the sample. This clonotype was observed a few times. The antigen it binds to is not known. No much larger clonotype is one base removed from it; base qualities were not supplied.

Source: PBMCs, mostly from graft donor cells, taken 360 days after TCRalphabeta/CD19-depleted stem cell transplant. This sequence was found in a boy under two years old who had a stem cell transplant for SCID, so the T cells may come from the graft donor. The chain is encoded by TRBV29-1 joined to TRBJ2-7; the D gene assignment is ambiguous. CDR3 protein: CSVGVATDEQYF. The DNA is TGCAGCGTTGGGGTGGCCACGGACGAGCAGTACTTC.